This T cell receptor beta chain stems from a study of memory CD4+ T cells and cytomegalovirus serostatus. Study-level results: Suggested: most of the CMV-linked TCR signature lies in CD4+ memory cells. Of 150 to 200 reported CMV TCRbeta sequences, 67 were found in memory CD4+ repertoires.

Original processing notes: After removing out-of-frame reads, 2,204,828 distinct TCRbeta sequences remained. Profiled with immunoSEQ multiplex PCR; TCRdb holds only in-frame clones, not every one. V and J calls and clone size are given by that table; D and trimming were obtained from the DNA. Here the sample spans about 25,000 clones, roughly 80% being singletons. Regarding this clone: Its antigen is currently unknown. At one of its ends the junction is not consistent with the germline gene, which may arise from a read error.

The sort gate was single viable CD3+CD4+CD8-CD45RO+ cells for memory CD4+ T cells. CD4+ T cells were isolated by positive magnetic selection. CDR1 and CDR2 from the germline V gene are KGHSH and LQKENI. CDR3 length: 15 residues. Sequenced sample: memory CD4+ T cells from blood. The V gene is TRBV18, the J gene TRBJ2-5, with D uncertain. This TCR derives from an adult in good health and CMV-seronegative. The chain's CDR3 is CASSPPTSKERTQYF. In nucleotides, the CDR3 is TGTGCCAGCTCGCCACCGACCAGCAAGGAAAGGACCCAGTACTTC.